This passage covers 12 T cell receptor beta chains from one sample sequenced in a study of T cell repertoires in cytomegalovirus infection. TCRdb ran MiXCR on the reads and lists one entry per CDR3 protein. Here the sample spans roughly 760,000 distinct CDR3 sequences, 35% to 45% being singletons. The sequenced sample consisted of PBMCs. The source is a human donor in good health (CMV status not recorded). Some clones in this sample may be carry-over from other donors' samples.

On this clonotype itself: At one boundary the junction diverges from the germline segment, which might be a read error. In DNA form, the CDR3 reads TGTGACAGCAGCATAGAAGGGGGCAAAAACTACGAGCATTACTTC. Its translation: CDSSIEGGKNYEHYF. The chain recombines TRBV7-8 with TRBJ2-7; 7 positions match TRBD1. Germline V gives CDR1 SGHVS, CDR2 FQNEAQ. The CDR3 has 15 amino acids.

The chain recombines TRBV5-1 with TRBJ1-2; D uncertain. V lost 4 bases to trimming and J lost 7 bases, with 17 bases between them. Germline CDR1 is SGHRS and CDR2 is YFSETQ. This CDR3 region has 14 residues. This chain's CDR3 is CASSPGGRAIGYTF. CDR3 coding DNA: TGCGCCAGCAGCCCGGGAGGTCGAGCGATTGGCTACACCTTC.

The rearrangement joins TRBV7-8 to TRBJ1-5, with a weak D call TRBD1 (5 bases). Between the trimmed V and J ends, which lost 2 bases and 0 bases, there was a span of 8 bases. This CDR3 spans 15 amino acids. Germline loops: CDR1 SGHVS, CDR2 FQNEAQ. The DNA for the CDR3 is TGTGCCAGCAGCTTACTAGGGACTAGCAATCAGCCCCAGCATTTT. This translates into CASSLLGTSNQPQHF.

This clonotype has a handful of counts. The J gene is TRBJ1-6, the V gene TRBV19; D gene uncertain. Germline CDR1 reads LNHDA; CDR2 reads SQIVND (reference sequence). Trimming took 8 bases from V and 6 from J, leaving 17 bases between them. The CDR3 spans 15 residues. The CDR3 spells CASGPQDGFNSPLHF. The CDR3 DNA follows: TGTGCCAGTGGCCCTCAGGACGGCTTTAATTCACCCCTCCACTTT.

The chain uses TRBV28 and TRBJ2-3; perhaps D is TRBD1 or TRBD2 (5 bases each). From germline, CDR1 is MDHEN and CDR2 SYDVKM. CDR3 length: 16 amino acids. V was clipped by 5 bases and J by 1 base, with 16 bases between them. The CDR3 DNA reads as TGTGCCAGCAGTCCAGGTATGGGGGTTGGCACAGATACGCAGTATTTT. Translated: CASSPGMGVGTDTQYF.

A note on this clonotype: A junction boundary mismatches the germline segment, possibly from a read error. V and J are TRBV11-1 and TRBJ2-2; D is possibly TRBD1 or TRBD2 (5 bases each). The CDR3 sequence is 17 residues long. Per germline, CDR1 SGHAT and CDR2 FQDESV (reference sequence). CDR3 sequence: CSSSRVTGRSNTGELFF. The CDR3 DNA follows: TGTTCCAGCAGTCGTGTAACGGGGCGCTCGAACACCGGGGAGCTGTTTTTT.

Here the CDR3 DNA reads TGTGCCAGCAGCCGGGAAGCCACTGAAGCTTTCTTT. It codes for CASSREATEAFF. The rearrangement joins TRBV7-9 to TRBJ1-1, with D unclear. Germline CDR1 reads SEHNR; CDR2 reads FQNEAQ (reference sequence). This CDR3 is built from 12 residues. V dropped 5 bases and J dropped 4 bases, with 8 bases sitting between them.

This chain uses TRBV6-5 with TRBJ2-5, with 7 bases lining up with TRBD1. V lost 0 bases and J lost 3; bases outside the gene matches: 7. The CDR3 consists of 16 residues. Looked up from germline, CDR1 is MNHEY and CDR2 is SVGAGI. The CDR3 region has the DNA TGTGCCAGCAGTTACTCGACAAATACAGGGGAAGAGACCCAGTACTTC. It encodes CASSYSTNTGEETQYF.

This chain links TRBV5-1 with TRBJ2-3, with D perhaps TRBD1 (6 bases). Trimming cost V 2 bases and J 5 bases, with 15 bases left between them. CDR1 is SGHRS, CDR2 YFSETQ, per germline. This CDR3 has 15 amino acids. The DNA of the CDR3 is TGCGCCAGCAGCTTTAGGGGGACCCGCGGAGATACGCAGTATTTT. This gives the protein CASSFRGTRGDTQYF.

The chain carries TRBV12-3 or TRBV12-4 and TRBJ1-5, with 9 bases that match TRBD1. This CDR3 spans 16 amino acids. The ends lost 4 bases at V and 4 bases at J; junction bases unmatched: 8. CDR3 loop: CASSWGQGQRNQPQHF. The CDR3 coding sequence is TGTGCCAGCAGTTGGGGACAGGGCCAGAGGAATCAGCCCCAGCATTTT.

The gene calls are TRBV28 and TRBJ1-2; D gene ambiguous. Looked up from germline, CDR1 is MDHEN and CDR2 is SYDVKM. V was trimmed by 1 base and J by 0 bases, leaving 9 bases between them. The CDR3 extends over 15 amino acids. The CDR3 sequence: CASSLSPSTNYGYTF. DNA for the CDR3: TGTGCCAGCAGTTTATCGCCGAGTACTAACTATGGCTACACCTTC.

This clonotype was seen ten or more times. CDR3 in amino acids: CASSPSWVLGTEAFF. CDR3 DNA: TGTGCCAGCAGCCCAAGTTGGGTCCTGGGCACTGAAGCTTTCTTT. The gene calls are TRBV7-6 and TRBJ1-1, with D uncertain. V was pared by 5 bases and J by 4 bases, with 17 bases between. This CDR3 contains 15 residues. Per germline, CDR1 SGHVS and CDR2 FNYEAQ.